Listed here is a single T cell receptor (beta chain). Its antigen is not yet known. No base quality values were provided; no much bigger clone lies one nucleotide off. This specimen comes from a study of shared clonotypes between healthy human individuals (dated by TCRdb to 2018 to 2020). For the study in its entirety: Three men and a couple of women, aged 18 to 49 years, made up the cohort. For each donor, CD4 naive and CD4 memory were each given three plates, CD8 naive was given two plates, and CD8 memory was given one plate. Blood TCR repertoires of roughly five healthy adults were deeply sequenced to estimate repertoire size and the extent of clonotype sharing between individuals. Libraries were prepared and TCR repertoires were sequenced by different laboratories using diverse techniques, in order to increase sequencing depth and limit assay-specific biases. Leukapheresis yielded between about 0.9 and 9 billion PBMCs per donor. Broader findings and caveats from the paper: Sharing across four donors was observed for roughly 5.4% of naive CD4, about 3.2% of naive CD8, about 2.3% of memory CD4, and approximately 0.41% of memory CD8 clonotypes. Naive subsets generally had larger estimated clonotype richness than memory subsets. The genetic and exposure-history diversity represented was limited by the small number of donors. Compared with non-shared clonotypes, clonotypes shared by all four sorted-subset donors had higher generation probabilities. Only blood was sampled, and tissue TCR repertoires likely differ from those in blood. Even with the large sequencing depth, rarefaction of the sorted-subset datasets indicated that sequencing was incomplete. Based on pairwise subsampling, the degree of clonotype sharing among donors was expected to be affected by sequencing depth.

Healthy HIV-negative adults with no recently reported acute infections or vaccinations were included as donors. Every donor was a Caucasian adult residing in Nashville, Tennessee, USA. Magnetic negative selection was used to enrich CD4+ T cells, after which naive cells were positively selected on CD45RA and the negative fraction became the memory subset. Blood was collected by leukapheresis, and PBMCs were isolated by Ficoll-Histopaque density gradient centrifugation and then cryopreserved in liquid nitrogen vapor phase. Analytical flow cytometry was used to check the purity and quantity of each magnetically sorted T cell population. Genomic DNA was isolated from each sorted fraction and quantified by UV absorbance on a Nanodrop 2000c. The germline V gene (reference sequence) gives CDR1 as GTSNPN and CDR2 as SVGIG. Reading from cysteine to phenylalanine, the CDR3 counts 15 amino acids. Of all the DNA, just the CDR3 is kept, 45 bases in frame from base 1. At the junction V is shortened by 4 bases and J by 0 bases, with 12 bases in between.

TCR CDR3 regions were amplified from genomic DNA by multiplex PCR using the deep immunoSEQ assay. Extracted genomic DNA from each cell subset was distributed evenly across all wells of several immunoSEQ 96-well plates, and each plate was treated as a replicate. Each replicate PCR for sorted subsets received about 180 ng genomic DNA, equal to roughly 30,000 T cell genomes. The purified libraries were quantified using a Qubit 3.0 fluorometer, sized with a Bioanalyzer 2100, and then quantified again using the KAPA Library Quantification kit. Every immunoSEQ 96-well plate was sequenced on a separate single-read 150-cycle Illumina NextSeq 550 flow cell. As for how the authors treated the data: The immunoSEQ output contained only junctional sequences without quality scores, so filtering could not match that applied to full-length reads. To assign V/J genes and CDR3, sequences were annotated using PyIR, a Python wrapper for IgBLAST v1.9, with IMGT germline references. Reads were removed for weak V/J assignments (E-value above 1e-6), missing CDR3, stop codons, out-of-frame junctions, or ambiguous translated residues. A V3J clonotype was defined by an identical inferred V gene, J gene, and CDR3 amino acid sequence. To compute the percentage overlap between repertoires, the number of shared unique clonotypes was divided by the size of the smaller repertoire. Richness of each repertoire was evaluated using RTK rarefaction, the Chao1 estimator, and Recon v2.1 estimates of unobserved clonotypes. OLGA was used to compute generation probabilities for all TCRbeta clonotypes that the gDNA method yielded from a handful of donors. TCRdb obtained this table from immuneACCESS and retained in-frame rearrangements with V and J assigned. These tables miss some clones; where compared with another copy, unresolved V genes account for less than half of the shortfall, and the remainder is unexplained. V and J calls and clone size come straight from that table; D and trimming were deduced from the DNA. The sample contains 400,000 to 600,000 clones, around 95% of them found a single time. About 0.059% of the sample is taken by the ten largest.

The chain couples TRBV30 to TRBJ1-4, with TRBD1 as a weak D call on 5 bases. The sequenced sample was naive CD4+ T cells sorted from blood. The label giving this sample's cell subset or site can be read as: CD45RA+ positively selected. This TCR came from a woman in her twenties or thirties in good health. The nucleotides are TGTGCCTGGAAAGCAGGGCATGCAACTAATGAAAAACTGTTTTTT. Its amino acids are CAWKAGHATNEKLFF.